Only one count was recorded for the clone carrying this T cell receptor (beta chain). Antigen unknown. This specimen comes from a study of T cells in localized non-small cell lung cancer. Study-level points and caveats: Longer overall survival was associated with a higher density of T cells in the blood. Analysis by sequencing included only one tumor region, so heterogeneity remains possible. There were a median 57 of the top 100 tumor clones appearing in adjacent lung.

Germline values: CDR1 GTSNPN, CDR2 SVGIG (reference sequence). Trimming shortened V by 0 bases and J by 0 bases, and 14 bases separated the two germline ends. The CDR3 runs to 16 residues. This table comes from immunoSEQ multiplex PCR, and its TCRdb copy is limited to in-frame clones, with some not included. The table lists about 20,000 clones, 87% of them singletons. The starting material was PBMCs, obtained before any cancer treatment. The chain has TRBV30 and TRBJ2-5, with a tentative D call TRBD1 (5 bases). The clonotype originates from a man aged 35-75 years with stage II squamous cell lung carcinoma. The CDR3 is CAWSVQVVLYQETQYF. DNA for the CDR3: TGTGCCTGGAGTGTACAGGTAGTATTGTACCAAGAGACCCAGTACTTC.